This T cell receptor beta chain was identified during a study of regulatory T cells in long-lasting Graves disease. This clonotype occurred many times. The time point is: newly diagnosed GD, antithyroid drugs for less than 3 months. The TCR library was made from RNA extracted from PBMCs. Investigators prepared the TCR beta libraries by applying iRepertoire HTBI primers and Arm-PCR of CDR3 regions. MiXCR, run by TCRdb on the multiplex PCR reads, gives a single entry per CDR3 protein. The sample yields a few hundred thousand distinct CDR3 sequences, around a sixth seen once. This CDR3 is 16 amino acids long. V gave up 2 bases and J gave up 5 bases, with 17 bases separating them. Per the germline V gene, CDR1 is SGHKS and CDR2 is YYEKEE (reference sequence). These sequences were also reported in another study, on T cells in Graves' hyperthyroidism and ophthalmopathy.

The sample was peripheral blood mononuclear cells (PBMCs), taken at new diagnosis, from a patient treated with antithyroid drugs. The chain uses TRBV5-5 and TRBJ2-1; D gene unclear. This sequence was found in a woman aged 30 to 39 with Graves disease. CDR3 amino acids: CASSLYLTDGNNEQFF. The CDR3 bases are TGTGCCAGCAGCTTATATTTGACGGACGGAAACAATGAGCAGTTCTTC.